Included here is one TCR beta chain sequence, with context. Its antigen is not identified. V lost 6 bases and J lost 8; bases outside the gene matches: 14. This CDR3 is built from 17 residues. Germline V lookup: CDR1 MNHNS, CDR2 SASEGT. This entry is derived from a study of CD8+CD57+ T cells in acquired aplastic anemia. TCR beta VDJ and CDR3 were profiled, and genomic DNA was the template. TCRdb redid the calling of the reads with MiXCR, one entry per CDR3 protein. Found here are just over 450,000 distinct CDR3 sequences, roughly 34% of them singletons; the top ten hold roughly 0.89%. Previously, flow cytometry had revealed CD8+CD57+ cell expansion in the patients chosen for sequencing. Findings and caveats of the study: In common between the patients and the controls were twenty-nine CD8+ CDR3 sequences. The CD8+ Simpson's diversity of patients and controls was not significantly different.

The sample was sorted CD4+, CD8+, or CD8+CD57+ T cells (not recorded which) from PBMCs. This chain uses TRBV6-1 with TRBJ1-6; 9 nucleotides agree with TRBD1. This TCR was sampled from a human donor with aplastic anemia. The CDR3 nucleotides read TGTGCCAGCAGGATCGGACAGGGGCGGCGGAAATATTCACCCCTCCACTTT. Amino acids: CASRIGQGRRKYSPLHF.